This T cell receptor beta chain is from a study of T cell repertoires in cytomegalovirus infection. About the study: The authors relied on CMV epitopes, both recently identified HLA-C-restricted and well-studied HLA-B-restricted. Public TCR beta signatures provided an indication of both CMV infection and a matching HLA type. Findings and caveats of the study: The study found HLA-C-restricted CMV-specific TCR beta clonotypes dominating the ex vivo response. Frequencies of public TCR beta families were cumulated, and this identified carriers of CMV plus the relevant HLA.

Germline assignment: CDR1 LGHDT and CDR2 YNNKEL (reference sequence). This CDR3 has 12 amino acids. The V end lost 4 bases, the J end lost 4 bases, and 7 bases lay between the germline ends. TCRdb reanalysed the reads using MiXCR and keeps one entry per CDR3 protein. The data show around 900,000 distinct CDR3 sequences, with 25% to 40% seen just once and around 15% held by the top ten. This clonotype was found a few times. Its antigen is not identified. The clonotype was recovered from a human donor in good health (CMV status not recorded). Some clones in this sample may be carry-over from other donors' samples. Sequenced material: cultured CD8+ T cells from PBMCs, taken from culture after CMV antigen stimulation. This sequence joins TRBV3-1 and TRBJ2-5; D ambiguous. The CDR3 region has the DNA TGTGCCAGCAGCCCGCTAACAGAGACCCAGTACTTC. Amino acid sequence: CASSPLTETQYF.